The rows below give T cell receptor beta chains drawn from one sample of a study of blood T cells in healthy people across ages. TCRdb re-analysed the 5' RACE reads in MiXCR, keeping a single row per CDR3 protein. The table lists around 1,100,000 distinct CDR3 sequences, 35% to 40% of them singletons. Sequences were obtained from blood. Receptor source: a man in his late teens or twenties in good health. Each CDR3 is given with its conserved first and last residue. Each record gives: V gene, D gene, clone size, J gene, CDR3 length, CDR3 DNA, CDR3 protein. A D gene is named only where the DNA matches it firmly. Clone size appears in some rows only: once, few, many, or a class for an expanded clone.

v_call: TRBV6-5; d_call: TRBD2; clone_size: many; j_call: TRBJ2-5; cdr3_length: 16; cdr3_nt: TGTGCCAGCAGTTACTCCAGCGGGGGTTACCAAGAGACCCAGTACTTC; cdr3_aa: CASSYSSGGYQETQYF
v_call: TRBV6-2/TRBV6-3; d_call: .; clone_size: few; j_call: TRBJ1-5; cdr3_length: 11; cdr3_nt: TGTGCCAGCAGTACAGGGTCGGCCCAGCATTTT; cdr3_aa: CASSTGSAQHF
v_call: TRBV7-9; d_call: TRBD1; clone_size: .; j_call: TRBJ1-4; cdr3_length: 15; cdr3_nt: TGTGCCAGCAGCCAGGGGGCGGTGGCTAATGAAAAACTGTTTTTT; cdr3_aa: CASSQGAVANEKLFF
v_call: TRBV20-1; d_call: .; clone_size: .; j_call: TRBJ1-2; cdr3_length: 12; cdr3_nt: TGCAGTGCTGGAGAGAACAACTATGGCTACACCTTC; cdr3_aa: CSAGENNYGYTF
v_call: TRBV7-9; d_call: TRBD1; clone_size: .; j_call: TRBJ2-1; cdr3_length: 15; cdr3_nt: TGTGCCAGCAGCGCAAGAGGGGACAGGGTTATTGAGCAGTTCTTC; cdr3_aa: CASSARGDRVIEQFF
v_call: TRBV5-5; d_call: .; clone_size: .; j_call: TRBJ2-3; cdr3_length: 15; cdr3_nt: TGTGCCAGCAGAACGGCGGGGTCGAGCACAGATACGCAGTATTTT; cdr3_aa: CASRTAGSSTDTQYF
v_call: TRBV6-2/TRBV6-3; d_call: .; clone_size: .; j_call: TRBJ2-2; cdr3_length: 12; cdr3_nt: TGTGCCGGCAGTCCCCTGGCCGAGGAGCTGTTTTTT; cdr3_aa: CAGSPLAEELFF
v_call: TRBV7-2; d_call: .; clone_size: many; j_call: TRBJ1-4; cdr3_length: 14; cdr3_nt: TGTGCCAGCAGCTTCACCCACAGTAATGAAAAACTGTTTTTT; cdr3_aa: CASSFTHSNEKLFF
v_call: TRBV25-1; d_call: .; clone_size: .; j_call: TRBJ2-5; cdr3_length: 15; cdr3_nt: TGTGCCAGTAGTGAAGTTGATGCAGGGAGAGAGACCCAGTACTTC; cdr3_aa: CASSEVDAGRETQYF
v_call: TRBV4-2; d_call: .; clone_size: few; j_call: TRBJ1-4; cdr3_length: 17; cdr3_nt: TGTGCCAGCAGCCAAGAACCGGGACGTGTTGGCTACGAAAAACTGTTTTTT; cdr3_aa: CASSQEPGRVGYEKLFF
v_call: TRBV20-1; d_call: .; clone_size: .; j_call: TRBJ2-5; cdr3_length: 11; cdr3_nt: TGCAGTGCCACGTTGGAGAGGACCCAGTACTTC; cdr3_aa: CSATLERTQYF
v_call: TRBV29-1; d_call: .; clone_size: .; j_call: TRBJ2-7; cdr3_length: 15; cdr3_nt: TGCAGCGTTGAAGACCAAGACAGGCCCGGGTACGAGCAGTACTTC; cdr3_aa: CSVEDQDRPGYEQYF
v_call: TRBV29-1; d_call: .; clone_size: once; j_call: TRBJ1-2; cdr3_length: 12; cdr3_nt: TGCAGCGTTCTTGTCGGCCTCTATGGCTACACCTTC; cdr3_aa: CSVLVGLYGYTF
v_call: TRBV4-3; d_call: .; clone_size: few; j_call: TRBJ2-7; cdr3_length: 16; cdr3_nt: TGCGCCAGCAGCCAAGATCTAGGCGGGGCCTACAATGAGCAGTACTTC; cdr3_aa: CASSQDLGGAYNEQYF
v_call: TRBV7-9; d_call: .; clone_size: .; j_call: TRBJ2-1; cdr3_length: 12; cdr3_nt: TGTGCCAGCAGTTGGACAACCCTAACCCTGTTCTTC; cdr3_aa: CASSWTTLTLFF
v_call: TRBV20-1; d_call: .; clone_size: .; j_call: TRBJ1-5; cdr3_length: 16; cdr3_nt: TGCAGTGCTACTAAATATGACAGAGGACGCGGGCAGCCCCAGCATTTT; cdr3_aa: CSATKYDRGRGQPQHF
v_call: TRBV7-2; d_call: .; clone_size: .; j_call: TRBJ2-1; cdr3_length: 14; cdr3_nt: TGTGCCGGCAGCTTAGGGCCCCTTTCCAATGAGCAGTTCTTC; cdr3_aa: CAGSLGPLSNEQFF
v_call: TRBV10-3; d_call: .; clone_size: few; j_call: TRBJ1-1; cdr3_length: 13; cdr3_nt: TGTGCCATCAACTCTCTCCCGAACACTGAAGCTTTCTTT; cdr3_aa: CAINSLPNTEAFF
v_call: TRBV7-2; d_call: TRBD2; clone_size: .; j_call: TRBJ2-1; cdr3_length: 12; cdr3_nt: TGTGCCAGCAGCTTATGGGAGGGTGAGCAGTTCTTC; cdr3_aa: CASSLWEGEQFF
v_call: TRBV27; d_call: .; clone_size: .; j_call: TRBJ2-7; cdr3_length: 15; cdr3_nt: TGTGCCAGCAGTACGACAGGCCGGGGTTCTTACGAGCAGTACTTC; cdr3_aa: CASSTTGRGSYEQYF
v_call: TRBV12-3/TRBV12-4; d_call: TRBD1; clone_size: .; j_call: TRBJ2-5; cdr3_length: 14; cdr3_nt: TGTGCCAGCAGACTGGGACAGATCCAAGAGACCCAGTACTTC; cdr3_aa: CASRLGQIQETQYF
v_call: TRBV7-9; d_call: .; clone_size: .; j_call: TRBJ1-2; cdr3_length: 12; cdr3_nt: TGTGCCAGCGAAAGTTCCGGTCTGGGCTACACCTTC; cdr3_aa: CASESSGLGYTF
v_call: TRBV12-3/TRBV12-4; d_call: .; clone_size: .; j_call: TRBJ1-2; cdr3_length: 12; cdr3_nt: TGTGCCAGCAGGGACACAGGGCTTGGCTACACCTTC; cdr3_aa: CASRDTGLGYTF
v_call: TRBV2; d_call: .; clone_size: few; j_call: TRBJ2-5; cdr3_length: 12; cdr3_nt: TGTGCCAGCAGTATGGGAAGTGAGACCCAGTACTTC; cdr3_aa: CASSMGSETQYF
v_call: TRBV4-1; d_call: .; clone_size: .; j_call: TRBJ1-2; cdr3_length: 14; cdr3_nt: TGCGCCAGCAGCCAAGATCGGACTAACTATAGCTACACCTTC; cdr3_aa: CASSQDRTNYSYTF
v_call: TRBV29-1; d_call: .; clone_size: .; j_call: TRBJ2-1; cdr3_length: 14; cdr3_nt: TGCAGCACCCGACAGAGGAGCTCCTACAATGAGCAGTTCTTC; cdr3_aa: CSTRQRSSYNEQFF
v_call: TRBV27; d_call: TRBD1; clone_size: once; j_call: TRBJ1-2; cdr3_length: 15; cdr3_nt: TGTGCCAGCAGTTCGTTCCCCGGACAGGCGGGTGGCTACACCTTC; cdr3_aa: CASSSFPGQAGGYTF
v_call: TRBV4-3; d_call: .; clone_size: many; j_call: TRBJ2-1; cdr3_length: 16; cdr3_nt: TGCGCCAGCAGCCAAGATCCCCGACAGCTATACAATGAGCAGTTCTTC; cdr3_aa: CASSQDPRQLYNEQFF
v_call: TRBV12-3/TRBV12-4; d_call: .; clone_size: few; j_call: TRBJ1-2; cdr3_length: 14; cdr3_nt: TGTGCCAGCAGTGCTGTTGACAGATACTATGGCTACACCTTC; cdr3_aa: CASSAVDRYYGYTF
v_call: TRBV2; d_call: TRBD2; clone_size: .; j_call: TRBJ2-2; cdr3_length: 15; cdr3_nt: TGTGCCAGCACCGTCGGGGGGGCCGCCACCGGGGAGCTGTTTTTT; cdr3_aa: CASTVGGAATGELFF
v_call: TRBV9; d_call: .; clone_size: few; j_call: TRBJ2-1; cdr3_length: 14; cdr3_nt: TGTGCCAGCAGCGTTAGCGGTGGGCCCGGAGAGCAGTTCTTC; cdr3_aa: CASSVSGGPGEQFF
v_call: TRBV13; d_call: TRBD1; clone_size: .; j_call: TRBJ2-3; cdr3_length: 16; cdr3_nt: TGTGCCAGCAGCTTAGGGGCCAGGGGGCGGTCCGATACGCAGTATTTT; cdr3_aa: CASSLGARGRSDTQYF
v_call: TRBV5-5; d_call: .; clone_size: .; j_call: TRBJ1-1; cdr3_length: 11; cdr3_nt: TGTGCCAGCACCGTCGGGGCTGAAGCTTTCTTT; cdr3_aa: CASTVGAEAFF
v_call: TRBV7-2; d_call: TRBD2; clone_size: few; j_call: TRBJ2-3; cdr3_length: 17; cdr3_nt: TGTGCCAGCAGCTTACAGGGCGGGGGGTCCTTCACAGATACGCAGTATTTT; cdr3_aa: CASSLQGGGSFTDTQYF
v_call: TRBV7-9; d_call: .; clone_size: few; j_call: TRBJ2-1; cdr3_length: 14; cdr3_nt: TGTGCCAGCAGCTACCCCGCGGGGTATGATGAGCAGTTCTTC; cdr3_aa: CASSYPAGYDEQFF
v_call: TRBV29-1; d_call: .; clone_size: .; j_call: TRBJ1-2; cdr3_length: 13; cdr3_nt: TGCAGCGTACCGTCTGAGGGCAACTATGGCTACACCTTC; cdr3_aa: CSVPSEGNYGYTF
v_call: TRBV6-2/TRBV6-3; d_call: .; clone_size: few; j_call: TRBJ2-7; cdr3_length: 12; cdr3_nt: TGTGCCAGCAGCAAGGAAGGCTACGAGCAGTACTTC; cdr3_aa: CASSKEGYEQYF
v_call: TRBV20-1; d_call: .; clone_size: few; j_call: TRBJ2-7; cdr3_length: 13; cdr3_nt: TGCAGTGCTAGAGTCGGCATCTCCTACGAGCAGTACTTC; cdr3_aa: CSARVGISYEQYF
v_call: TRBV9; d_call: .; clone_size: .; j_call: TRBJ2-1; cdr3_length: 13; cdr3_nt: TGTGCCAGCAGCGATGCAGGGAGGAATGAGCAGTTCTTC; cdr3_aa: CASSDAGRNEQFF
v_call: TRBV5-1; d_call: .; clone_size: .; j_call: TRBJ2-7; cdr3_length: 15; cdr3_nt: TGCGCCAGCAGCTTGGAAGGGGGGGCCTACAATGAGCAGTACTTC; cdr3_aa: CASSLEGGAYNEQYF
v_call: TRBV20-1; d_call: .; clone_size: .; j_call: TRBJ1-1; cdr3_length: 11; cdr3_nt: TGCAGTGCTAGGGGGAGTAGTGAAGCTTTCTTT; cdr3_aa: CSARGSSEAFF
v_call: TRBV5-6; d_call: .; clone_size: many; j_call: TRBJ1-4; cdr3_length: 13; cdr3_nt: TGTGCCAGCAGCGACGGACGAGGTGAAAAACTGTTTTTT; cdr3_aa: CASSDGRGEKLFF
v_call: TRBV20-1; d_call: .; clone_size: .; j_call: TRBJ2-3; cdr3_length: 14; cdr3_nt: TGCAGTGCTAGAGACTGGGACGTCACAGATACGCGGTATTTT; cdr3_aa: CSARDWDVTDTRYF
v_call: TRBV9; d_call: .; clone_size: few; j_call: TRBJ2-1; cdr3_length: 9; cdr3_nt: TGTGCCAGCAGCCCCTCGCAGTTCTTC; cdr3_aa: CASSPSQFF
v_call: TRBV12-3/TRBV12-4; d_call: .; clone_size: .; j_call: TRBJ2-5; cdr3_length: 13; cdr3_nt: TGTGCCAGCAAACTAGCCAGTCAAGAGACCCAGTACTTC; cdr3_aa: CASKLASQETQYF
v_call: TRBV12-3/TRBV12-4; d_call: .; clone_size: .; j_call: TRBJ1-5; cdr3_length: 13; cdr3_nt: TGTGCCAGCAGTGTAGTGGGGTTTCAGCCCCAGCATTTT; cdr3_aa: CASSVVGFQPQHF
v_call: TRBV11-1; d_call: .; clone_size: .; j_call: TRBJ2-3; cdr3_length: 14; cdr3_nt: TGTGCCAGCAGCCCAGGGTCCTGGAGAGATGCGCAGTATTTT; cdr3_aa: CASSPGSWRDAQYF
v_call: TRBV12-3/TRBV12-4; d_call: .; clone_size: .; j_call: TRBJ1-2; cdr3_length: 14; cdr3_nt: TGTGCCAGCAGTCCCCGACACGGAGCATATGGCTACACCTTC; cdr3_aa: CASSPRHGAYGYTF
v_call: TRBV13; d_call: .; clone_size: once; j_call: TRBJ2-5; cdr3_length: 15; cdr3_nt: TGTGCCAGCAGTTTCACGGGGATTGTACGCAATGAGCAGTACTTC; cdr3_aa: CASSFTGIVRNEQYF
v_call: TRBV12-3/TRBV12-4; d_call: .; clone_size: many; j_call: TRBJ1-2; cdr3_length: 12; cdr3_nt: TGTGCCAGCAGTTTAAGGGATGGTGGCTACACCTTC; cdr3_aa: CASSLRDGGYTF